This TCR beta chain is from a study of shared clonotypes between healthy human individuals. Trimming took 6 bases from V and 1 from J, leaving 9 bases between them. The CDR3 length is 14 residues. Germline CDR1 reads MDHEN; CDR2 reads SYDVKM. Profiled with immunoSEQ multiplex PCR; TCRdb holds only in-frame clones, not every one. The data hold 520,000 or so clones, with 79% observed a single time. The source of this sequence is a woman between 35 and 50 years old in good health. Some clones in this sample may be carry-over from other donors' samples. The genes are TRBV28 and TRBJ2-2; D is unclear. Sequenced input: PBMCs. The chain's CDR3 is CASRSGQNTGELFF. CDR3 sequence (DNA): TGTGCCAGCAGATCAGGTCAGAACACCGGGGAGCTGTTTTTT.